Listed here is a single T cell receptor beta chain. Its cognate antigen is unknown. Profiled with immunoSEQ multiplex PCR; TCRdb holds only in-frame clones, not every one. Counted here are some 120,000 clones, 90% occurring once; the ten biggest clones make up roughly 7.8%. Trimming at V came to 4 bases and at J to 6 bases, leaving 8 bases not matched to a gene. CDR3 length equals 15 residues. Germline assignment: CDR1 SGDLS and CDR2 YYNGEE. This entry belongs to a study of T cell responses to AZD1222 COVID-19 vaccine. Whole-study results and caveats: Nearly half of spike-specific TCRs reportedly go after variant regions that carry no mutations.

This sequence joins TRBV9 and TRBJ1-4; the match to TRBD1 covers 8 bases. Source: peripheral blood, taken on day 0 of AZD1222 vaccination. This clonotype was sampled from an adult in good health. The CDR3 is CASSTSDRADEKLFF. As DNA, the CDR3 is TGTGCCAGCAGCACCTCGGACAGGGCAGATGAAAAACTGTTTTTT.